Shown below are 30 T cell receptor beta chains from a single sample sequenced in a study of Graves' ophthalmopathy and Graves' hyperthyroidism. The authors amplified TCR beta CDR3 regions from RNA transcripts. Amplification began with first-round RT-PCR using HTBI primers, then second-round multiplex PCR was performed. TCRdb passed the multiplex PCR reads through MiXCR, listing each CDR3 protein once. Of some 350,000 distinct CDR3 sequences listed, about 15% were seen once; the top ten hold approximately 2.4%. Sequencing was done on a sample of peripheral blood. These receptors all stem from an adult woman with stable Graves' hyperthyroidism.

This clonotype was seen ten or more times. The chain links TRBV6-2 or TRBV6-3 to TRBJ1-1; D not certain. CDR1 and CDR2 (germline): MNHEY, SVGEGT. Trimming removed 0 bases at V and 3 bases at J, with 14 bases between. This CDR3 contains 16 residues. The CDR3 coding sequence is TGTGCCAGCAGTTACTCGAGTCAGGTTACGGACACTGAAGCTTTCTTT. This codes for CASSYSSQVTDTEAFF.

The chain uses TRBV6-1 and TRBJ1-5; D is possibly TRBD1 (5 bases). This CDR3 comprises 14 residues. V was clipped by 10 bases and J by 5 bases, with 18 bases between them. The germline V gene has CDR1 MNHNS and CDR2 SASEGT. The CDR3 nucleotides read TGTGCCACTACCGGGGCCTCAGTGGATCAGCCCCAGCATTTT. This sequence encodes CATTGASVDQPQHF.

This clonotype occurred many times. The CDR3 coding sequence is TGTGCCAGCAGCGTAGATAGCGTAAACGAGCAGTACTTC. Translation: CASSVDSVNEQYF. The chain links TRBV9 to TRBJ2-7, with D maybe TRBD2 (5 bases). The CDR3 extends over 13 amino acids. V dropped 0 bases and J dropped 5 bases, with 9 bases sitting between them. The V gene's germline CDR1 is SGDLS and CDR2 YYNGEE.

The rearrangement uses TRBV6-2 or TRBV6-3 and TRBJ2-7; D is unresolved. The J call may be incorrect, as the DNA end agrees better with TRBJ1-2. Germline-derived CDR1 and CDR2 are MNHEY and SVGEGT. The CDR3 contains 15 residues. The CDR3 sequence: CASSYSEQGIWSYTF. The CDR3 DNA sequence: TGTGCCAGCAGTTACTCGGAACAAGGAATCTGGAGCTACACCTTC.

This clonotype was counted at least ten times. A junction end diverges from the germline sequence, so it may reflect a read error. The V call is TRBV6-5, the J call TRBJ1-1, with TRBD1 matching 7 bases. The CDR3 runs 14 residues. CDR1 is MNHEY and CDR2 is SVGAGI in the germline V gene. CDR3 coding DNA: TGTGTCAGCAGTTACGACACAGGGGCCACTGAAGCTTTCTTT. Translating gives CVSSYDTGATEAFF.

This clonotype was found many times. The gene calls are TRBV13 and TRBJ2-7; 12 bases line up with TRBD1. This CDR3 contains 14 residues. The germline V gene has CDR1 PRHDT and CDR2 FYEKMQ (reference sequence). The ends lost 5 bases at V and 5 bases at J; junction bases unmatched: 4. DNA of the CDR3: TGTGCCAGCAGCAAGGGACAGGGGGCCCACGAGCAGTACTTC. It translates to CASSKGQGAHEQYF.

This chain joins TRBV12-3 or TRBV12-4 and TRBJ2-7; no clear D. The CDR3 spans 14 residues. The V end was cut by 4 bases, the J end by 4 bases, with 14 bases between. The CDR3 DNA is TGTGCCAGCAGTTCCGCACCCAGGTTTTACGAGCAGTACTTC. It specifies CASSSAPRFYEQYF.

V is TRBV6-1 and J is TRBJ1-1; D perhaps matches TRBD1 (6 bases). Germline CDR1 is MNHNS and CDR2 is SASEGT. The CDR3 length is 17 residues. With 6 bases removed from V and 0 bases from J, the gap between germline ends came to 20 bases. CDR3 DNA sequence: TGTGCCAGCAGACTTGCCGGATATCAGGGGATGAACACTGAAGCTTTCTTT. The encoded protein is CASRLAGYQGMNTEAFF.

A note on this clonotype: Given a much more abundant clone one base away, this may be a read error. The V gene is TRBV11-2, the J gene TRBJ2-7, with TRBD2 identical over 8 bases. Losses at the gene ends were 5 bases for V and 5 bases for J; bases not matched to a gene: 8. This CDR3 region has 14 residues. Germline values: CDR1 SGHAT, CDR2 FQNNGV. The chain's CDR3 is CASSAGGGTHEQYF. CDR3 sequence (DNA): TGTGCCAGCAGCGCCGGGGGGGGAACTCACGAGCAGTACTTC.

This clonotype was picked up many times. The J gene is TRBJ2-5, the V gene TRBV20-1; 8 bases line up with TRBD2. V shed 4 bases and J 10 bases; nucleotides not matched to a gene: 26. The CDR3 runs to 18 residues. Per germline, CDR1 DFQATT and CDR2 SNEGSKA (reference sequence). The CDR3 sequence: CSATPQSGGGIGGVFQYF. The CDR3 DNA follows: TGCAGTGCTACACCCCAGTCGGGAGGGGGGATAGGGGGGGTTTTCCAGTACTTC.

The J gene is TRBJ1-1, the V gene TRBV20-1, with D perhaps TRBD1 (6 bases). The CDR3 is made up of 13 amino acids. Trimming removed 6 bases from V and 0 bases from J, with 11 bases in between. CDR1 is DFQATT and CDR2 is SNEGSKA in the germline V gene (reference sequence). CDR3: CSANTGMNTEAFF. The DNA of the CDR3 is TGCAGTGCCAACACAGGGATGAACACTGAAGCTTTCTTT.

This clonotype was seen more than once but under ten times. V usage is TRBV20-1 and J usage is TRBJ1-1; D unclear. V was pared by 5 bases and J by 0 bases, with 7 bases between. This CDR3 has 12 residues. The germline V gene encodes CDR1 DFQATT and CDR2 SNEGSKA (reference sequence). The DNA for the CDR3 is TGCAGTGCTGAGAAATTGAACACTGAAGCTTTCTTT. As protein: CSAEKLNTEAFF.

This clonotype was counted ten times or more. CDR3 in amino acids: CASTQWRENTEAFF. CDR3 nucleotides: TGTGCCAGCACCCAATGGAGGGAGAACACTGAAGCTTTCTTT. The rearrangement uses TRBV6-5 and TRBJ1-1; no firm D call. This CDR3 contains 14 residues. V was trimmed by 7 bases and J by 1 base, leaving 13 bases between them. Germline CDR1 reads MNHEY; CDR2 reads SVGAGI.

This clonotype occurred many times. The chain combines TRBV3-1 with TRBJ1-1; no reliable D call. V gave up 7 bases and J gave up 2 bases, with 8 bases separating them. The germline V gene encodes CDR1 LGHDT and CDR2 YNNKEL (reference sequence). The CDR3 has 12 amino acids. CDR3: CASTAPNTEAFF. In DNA, the CDR3 is TGTGCCAGCACCGCTCCCAACACTGAAGCTTTCTTT.

This clonotype was counted a few times. V usage is TRBV6-5 and J usage is TRBJ2-7, with TRBD2 matching 10 bases. Germline loops: CDR1 MNHEY, CDR2 SVGAGI. The CDR3 consists of 15 residues. V lost 5 bases and J lost 1; bases outside the gene matches: 5. CDR3 loop: CASSNGTSVSYEQYF. Written as DNA, the CDR3 is TGTGCCAGCAGTAACGGGACTAGCGTTTCCTACGAGCAGTACTTC.

There are many counts of this clonotype. The chain carries TRBV4-2 and TRBJ2-2; possibly TRBD1 or TRBD2 for D (5 bases each). With 1 base removed from V and 6 bases from J, the gap between germline ends came to 9 bases. This CDR3 spans 14 amino acids. CDR1 and CDR2 from the germline V gene are LGHNA and YNFKEQ. CDR3 sequence (DNA): TGTGCCAGCAGCCAAGGGGACGGCGCCGGGGAGCTGTTTTTT. Encoded protein: CASSQGDGAGELFF.

The chain has TRBV4-3 and TRBJ2-7; D might be TRBD1 (5 bases). Trimming left V 8 bases short and J 3 bases short, with 17 bases between. The CDR3 extends over 14 amino acids. Looked up from germline, CDR1 is LGHNA and CDR2 is YSLEER. The CDR3 DNA follows: TGCGCCAGCGCTGGTGGAGTAGGGGACTACGAGCAGTACTTC. Amino acids: CASAGGVGDYEQYF.

At least ten counts were recorded for this clonotype. The chain joins TRBV7-3 to TRBJ2-6; D gene ambiguous. The CDR3 loop spans 16 amino acids. V lost 2 bases, J lost 0 bases, and 8 bases lay in between. Germline V gives CDR1 SGHTA, CDR2 FQGTGA. CDR3 DNA sequence: TGTGCCAGCAGCTTACTGGGCAGCTCTGGGGCCAACGTCCTGACTTTC. Its protein product is CASSLLGSSGANVLTF.

Ten or more counts support this clonotype. The rearrangement joins TRBV11-2 to TRBJ2-7, with D perhaps TRBD2 (5 bases). CDR3 length equals 15 residues. The V end lost 4 bases, the J end lost 3 bases, and 16 bases lay between the germline ends. Germline V CDR1 and CDR2: SGHAT, FQNNGV. CDR3 residues: CASSSRSGSYYEQYF. CDR3 nucleotide sequence: TGTGCCAGCAGCTCCCGATCGGGATCCTACTACGAGCAGTACTTC.

Many counts were recorded for this clonotype. The gene calls are TRBV5-8 and TRBJ1-5, with 7 bases aligning to TRBD1. This CDR3 region has 15 residues. Trimming removed 1 base from V and 6 bases from J; junction bases left unmatched: 7. CDR1 and CDR2 from the germline V gene are SGHTS and YDEGEE. The CDR3 is CASSLWDSEIQPQHF. The CDR3 nucleotides read TGTGCCAGCAGCTTGTGGGACAGCGAGATTCAGCCCCAGCATTTT.

In this sample, this clonotype turned up many times. J is TRBJ2-7 and V is TRBV10-2, with 7 positions matching TRBD1. Germline lookup yields CDR1 WSHSY and CDR2 SAAADI. Trimming removed 6 bases from V and 0 bases from J; junction bases left unmatched: 8. The CDR3 runs to 15 residues. In nucleotides, the CDR3 is TGCGCCAGCAGGGGGGACAGAAGGGGCTCCTACGAGCAGTACTTC. Amino acid sequence: CASRGDRRGSYEQYF.

The sample holds one count of this clonotype. V gene TRBV12-5 combines with J gene TRBJ2-7; unclear D gene. Germline-derived CDR1 and CDR2 are LGHNT and FRNRAP. Trimming shortened V by 7 bases and J by 1 base, and 14 bases separated the two germline ends. The CDR3 runs 14 residues. This CDR3 is CASASTLTSYEQYF. The CDR3 nucleotides are TGTGCTAGTGCGAGCACCCTTACATCCTACGAGCAGTACTTC.

This clonotype was picked up many times. The rearrangement links TRBV7-2 to TRBJ1-1; perhaps TRBD1 as D (5 bases). The V end was cut by 0 bases, the J end by 6 bases, with 17 bases between. The CDR3 spans 16 residues. The germline CDR1 and CDR2 sequences are SGHTA and FQGNSA. The CDR3 region is CASSLAGRRDSPEAFF. CDR3 bases: TGTGCCAGCAGCTTAGCGGGGCGCAGGGATTCCCCTGAAGCTTTCTTT.

This clonotype was detected ten times or more. The chain employs TRBV6-2 or TRBV6-3 and TRBJ2-7, with TRBD2 matching over 9 bases. The CDR3 sequence is 13 residues long. J was trimmed by 0 bases and V by 10 bases; bases with no gene match: 4. Germline V gives CDR1 MNHEY, CDR2 SVGEGT. The CDR3 is CATAGGPSYEQYF. CDR3 sequence (DNA): TGTGCCACCGCGGGGGGGCCCTCCTACGAGCAGTACTTC.

Many counts were recorded for this clonotype. This sequence joins TRBV6-5 and TRBJ1-1, with D possibly matching TRBD1 (5 bases). Trimming removed 5 bases from V and 1 base from J, with 14 bases in between. The CDR3 is made up of 15 amino acids. CDR1 and CDR2 from the germline V gene are MNHEY and SVGAGI. CDR3 sequence: CASSLLGGKNTEAFF. In DNA form, the CDR3 reads TGTGCCAGCAGTCTCCTCGGGGGGAAGAACACTGAAGCTTTCTTT.

Points on this clonotype: Just one base apart from a much larger clone, this may be a read error. The V gene is TRBV11-2, the J gene TRBJ2-5; 10 bases line up with TRBD1. Germline CDR1 reads SGHAT; CDR2 reads FQNNGV. The CDR3 contains 16 residues. As DNA, the CDR3 is TGTGCCAGCAGCCCATCCACCGGGACAGGGGATACGACCAAGTACTTC. Encoded protein: CASSPSTGTGDTTKYF. Full variable domain (rest looked up from reference TRBV11-2 and TRBJ2-5): EAGVAQSPRYKIIEKRQSVAFWCNPISGHATLYWYQQILGQGPKLLIQFQNNGVVDDSQLPKDRFSAERLKGVDSTLKIQPAKLEDSAVYLCASSPSTGTGDTTKYFGPGTRLLVL.

Many counts were recorded for this clonotype. CDR3 in DNA: TGTGCCAGCAGCCCAGTGGGAGGGACCTTGGTTATAGGCACCGGGGAGCTGTTTTTT. Translation: CASSPVGGTLVIGTGELFF. The rearrangement links TRBV11-3 to TRBJ2-2, with TRBD2 matching over 7 bases. Germline V lookup: CDR1 SGHNT, CDR2 YENEEA. Trimming removed 5 bases from V and 4 bases from J; junction bases left unmatched: 19. The CDR3 covers 19 residues.

This clonotype was recorded at least ten times. The chain recombines TRBV29-1 with TRBJ2-7; unclear D gene. Per germline, CDR1 SQVTM and CDR2 ANQGSEA. The CDR3 has 11 amino acids. The V and J ends lost 3 bases and 3 bases respectively, with 6 bases between them. The CDR3 DNA reads as TGCAGCGTTGACTACGGCTACGAGCAGTACTTC. Its protein is CSVDYGYEQYF.

At least ten counts were recorded for this clonotype. V is TRBV20-1 and J is TRBJ1-2; possible D gene TRBD1, 5 bases. The CDR3 extends over 9 amino acids. Trimming removed 6 bases from V and 9 bases from J, with 8 bases in between. The V gene's germline CDR1 is DFQATT and CDR2 SNEGSKA (reference sequence). CDR3 nucleotides: TGCAGTGCGAAGGACAGCTACACCTTC. As protein: CSAKDSYTF.

This clonotype was counted ten times or more. The chain links TRBV12-3 or TRBV12-4 to TRBJ1-1; perhaps TRBD1 as D (6 bases). Trimming cost V 5 bases and J 4 bases, with 14 bases left between them. This CDR3 contains 14 residues. The CDR3 DNA sequence: TGTGCCAGCAGTCCTGAGGGGGGGAGCACTGAAGCTTTCTTT. Its protein is CASSPEGGSTEAFF.